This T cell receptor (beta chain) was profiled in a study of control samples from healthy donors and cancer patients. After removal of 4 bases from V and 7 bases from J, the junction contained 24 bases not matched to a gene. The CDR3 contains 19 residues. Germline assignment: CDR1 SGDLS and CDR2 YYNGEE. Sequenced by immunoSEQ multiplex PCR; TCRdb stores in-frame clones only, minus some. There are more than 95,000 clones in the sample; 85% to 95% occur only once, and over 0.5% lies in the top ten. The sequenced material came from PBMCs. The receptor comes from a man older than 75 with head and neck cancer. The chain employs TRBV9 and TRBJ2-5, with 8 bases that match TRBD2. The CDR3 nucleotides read TGTGCCAGCAGCCCCAGTTTAAGGTCCAGCGGGAGATATTTGCGGACCCAGTACTTC. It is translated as CASSPSLRSSGRYLRTQYF.